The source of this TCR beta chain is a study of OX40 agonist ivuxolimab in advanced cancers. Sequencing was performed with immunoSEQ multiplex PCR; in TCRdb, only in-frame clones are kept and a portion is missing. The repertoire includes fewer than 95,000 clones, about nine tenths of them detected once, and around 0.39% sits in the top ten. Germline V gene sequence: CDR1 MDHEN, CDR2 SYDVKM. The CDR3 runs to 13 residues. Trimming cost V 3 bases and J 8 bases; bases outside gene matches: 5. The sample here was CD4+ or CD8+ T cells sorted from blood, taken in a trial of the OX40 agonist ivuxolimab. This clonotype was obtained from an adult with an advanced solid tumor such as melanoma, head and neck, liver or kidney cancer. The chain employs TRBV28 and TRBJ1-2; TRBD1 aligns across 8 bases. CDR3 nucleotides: TGTGCCAGCAGTTTGGACAGGGTCCGGGGCTACACCTTC. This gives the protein CASSLDRVRGYTF.